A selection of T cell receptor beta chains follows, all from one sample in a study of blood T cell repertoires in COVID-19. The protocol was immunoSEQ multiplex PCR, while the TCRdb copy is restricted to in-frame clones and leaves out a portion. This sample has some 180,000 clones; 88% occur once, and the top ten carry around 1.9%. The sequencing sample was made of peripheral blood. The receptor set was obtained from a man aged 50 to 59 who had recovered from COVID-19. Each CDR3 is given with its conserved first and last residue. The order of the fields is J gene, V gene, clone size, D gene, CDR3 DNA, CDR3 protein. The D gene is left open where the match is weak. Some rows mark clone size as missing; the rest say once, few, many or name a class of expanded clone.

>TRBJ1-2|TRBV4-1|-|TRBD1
TGCGCCAGCAGCCCGGGACAGAACTATGGCTACACCTTC
CASSPGQNYGYTF
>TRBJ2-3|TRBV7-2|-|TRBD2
TGTGCCAGCAGCCCCTCGGTAGCGGGCCGCTCCCGAGATACGCAGTATTTT
CASSPSVAGRSRDTQYF
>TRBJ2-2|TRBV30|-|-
TGTGCCATAGGACAGTTTAACACCGGGGAGCTGTTTTTT
CAIGQFNTGELFF
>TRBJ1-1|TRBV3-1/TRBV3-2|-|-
TGTGCCAGCAGCCCTGGGGGGGGGAACACTGAAGCTTTCTTT
CASSPGGGNTEAFF
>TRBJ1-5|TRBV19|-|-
TGTGCCAGTGGATCTTACAGGGAAAAGCGCAATCAGCCCCAGCATTTT
CASGSYREKRNQPQHF
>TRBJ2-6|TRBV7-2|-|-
TGTGCCAGCAGCTTGTTTCAGGGGCGCTCTGGGGCCAACGTCCTGACTTTC
CASSLFQGRSGANVLTF
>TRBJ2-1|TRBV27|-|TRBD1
TGTGCCAGCAGTCCTCCCGGCAGACAGGGGGGTGGGAATGAGCAGTTCTTC
CASSPPGRQGGGNEQFF
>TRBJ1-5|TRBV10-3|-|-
TGTGCCACCAAACCGGAGGGTTCGGGCAATCAGCCCCAGCATTTT
CATKPEGSGNQPQHF
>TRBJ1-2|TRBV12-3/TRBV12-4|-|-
TGTGCCAGCAGTTTACGACAGCGAGATGGCTACACCTTC
CASSLRQRDGYTF
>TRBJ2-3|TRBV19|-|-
TGTGCCAGTAAAGGGGTACAGGTTGCAGATACGCAGTATTTT
CASKGVQVADTQYF
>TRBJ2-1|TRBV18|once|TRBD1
TGTGCCACCCAACAGGGGCCCTCTTACAATGAGCAGTTCTTC
CATQQGPSYNEQFF
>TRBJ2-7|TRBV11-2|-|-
TGTGCCAGCAGTTCGGACAGTTATTCCTCCTACGAGCAGTACTTC
CASSSDSYSSYEQYF
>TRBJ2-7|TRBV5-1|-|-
TGCGCCAGCAGCCCCAGGCAGGGGAATTCTCACGAGCAGTACTTC
CASSPRQGNSHEQYF
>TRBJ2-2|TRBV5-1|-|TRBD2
TGCGCCAGCAGACTAGCGGGGGGGCGCTGGGAGCTGTTTTTT
CASRLAGGRWELFF
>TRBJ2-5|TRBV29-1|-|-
TGCAGCGTTGGGTACGGGCAAGAGACCCAGTACTTC
CSVGYGQETQYF
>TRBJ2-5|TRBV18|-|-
TGTGCCAGCTCACTTCAGGGTATGGCCTGGGAGACCCAGTACTTC
CASSLQGMAWETQYF
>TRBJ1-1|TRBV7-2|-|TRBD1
TGTGCCAGCAGTCCACAGGGGGGGATGACTGAAGCTTTCTTT
CASSPQGGMTEAFF
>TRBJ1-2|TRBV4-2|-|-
TGTGCCAGCACCTCAGTCGCACAGGTGAACTATGGCTACACCTTC
CASTSVAQVNYGYTF
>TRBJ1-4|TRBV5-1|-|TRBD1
TGCGCCAGCAGCTTGGGGGACAGGCCTTTGTTGGGGCTGTTTTTT
CASSLGDRPLLGLFF
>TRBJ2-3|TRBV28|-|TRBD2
TGTGCCAGCAGACTAGCGAAGGGTACGCAGTATTTT
CASRLAKGTQYF
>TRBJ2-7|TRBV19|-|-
TGTGCCAGTACCCCCAGGGCAGAAGCCTCCTACGAGCAGTACTTC
CASTPRAEASYEQYF
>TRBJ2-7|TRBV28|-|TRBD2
TGTGCCATCGGGACTAGCGGGAGCTACGAGCAGTACTTC
CAIGTSGSYEQYF
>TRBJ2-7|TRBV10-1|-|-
TGCGCCAGCAGTGAGCCCCCCAGGGATTGGTGCTCCTACGAGCAGTACTTC
CASSEPPRDWCSYEQYF
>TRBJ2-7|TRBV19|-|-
TGTGCCAGTAGTACCCGGGAGCTACAGTTCAACGAGCAGTACTTC
CASSTRELQFNEQYF
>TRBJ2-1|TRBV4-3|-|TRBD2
TGCGCCAGCAGCCAAGATGGGACTACCTACAATGAGCAGTTCTTC
CASSQDGTTYNEQFF
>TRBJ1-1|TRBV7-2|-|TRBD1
TGTGCCAGCAGCTTAGGGCACAGGGGGGGTACTGAAGCTTTCTTT
CASSLGHRGGTEAFF
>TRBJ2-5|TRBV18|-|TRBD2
TGTGCCAGCTCACCAAGCGGGGGGCTTCAAGAGACCCAGTACTTC
CASSPSGGLQETQYF
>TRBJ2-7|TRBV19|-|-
TGTGCCAGTAGTATCGGTCAGGGCTACGAGCAGTACTTC
CASSIGQGYEQYF
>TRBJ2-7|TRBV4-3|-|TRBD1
TGCGCCAGCAGCCCAGGACAGGGGGCGTTTGAGCAGTACTTC
CASSPGQGAFEQYF
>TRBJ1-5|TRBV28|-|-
TGTGCCAGCAGTGCCGTCGATAGAAGGGGCCGGGGCAATCAGCCCCAGCATTTT
CASSAVDRRGRGNQPQHF
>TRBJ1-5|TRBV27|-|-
TGTGCCAGCAGTGAACAGGTGGGTCAGCCCCAGCATTTT
CASSEQVGQPQHF
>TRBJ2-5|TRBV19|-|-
TGTGCCAGTAGTAATTCAGGGGTATCCGGAGAGACCCAGTACTTC
CASSNSGVSGETQYF
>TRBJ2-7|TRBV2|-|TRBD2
TGTGCCAGCAGTGAAGCTGGTCGACTAGCGGGGGGCTACGAGCAGTACTTC
CASSEAGRLAGGYEQYF
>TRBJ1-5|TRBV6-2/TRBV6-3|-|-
TGTGCCAGCAGTTACCGGGGGGCGAACAATCAGCCCCAGCATTTT
CASSYRGANNQPQHF
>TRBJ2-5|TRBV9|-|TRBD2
TGTGCCAGCAGCGCTCACCCCGGACTAGATTCGCCTGAGACCCAGTACTTC
CASSAHPGLDSPETQYF
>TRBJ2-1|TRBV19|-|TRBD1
TGTGCCAGTAGTATAGGGACAGGGGAAGTCTACAATGAGCAGTTCTTC
CASSIGTGEVYNEQFF
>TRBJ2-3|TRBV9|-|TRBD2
TGTGCCAGCAGCGAGGGCGGTGGAGCGGGGGGCCCGGCTCAGTATTTT
CASSEGGGAGGPAQYF
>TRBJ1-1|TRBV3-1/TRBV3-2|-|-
TGTGCCAGCAGCCACAGGGCTGAAGCTTTCTTT
CASSHRAEAFF
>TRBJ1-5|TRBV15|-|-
TGTGCCACCAGCAGTTCCAGGGTCGGCAATCAGCCCCAGCATTTT
CATSSSRVGNQPQHF
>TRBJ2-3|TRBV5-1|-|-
TGCGCCAGCAGCTTGTCAGGCCTCCTCCCAGATACGCAGTATTTT
CASSLSGLLPDTQYF
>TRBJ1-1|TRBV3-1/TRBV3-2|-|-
TGTGCCAGCAGCCAAGATGTGGGGGCAGCTTTCTTT
CASSQDVGAAFF
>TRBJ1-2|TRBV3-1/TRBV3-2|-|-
TGTGCCAGCAGTAGTAACTATGGCTACACCTTC
CASSSNYGYTF
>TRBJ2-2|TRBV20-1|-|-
TGCAGTGCTAGTGGAAGCCGGGGGTACACCGGGGAGCTGTTTTTT
CSASGSRGYTGELFF
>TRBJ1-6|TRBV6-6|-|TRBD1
TGTGCCAGCAGTCTTGGGACAGCTCTTAATTCACCCCTCCACTTT
CASSLGTALNSPLHF
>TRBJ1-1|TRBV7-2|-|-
TGTGCCAGCAGCCCGCCCCTCCGGGCTGAAGCTTTCTTT
CASSPPLRAEAFF
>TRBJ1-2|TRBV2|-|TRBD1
TGTGCCAGCAGTACGGGACAGAACTATGGCTACACCTTC
CASSTGQNYGYTF